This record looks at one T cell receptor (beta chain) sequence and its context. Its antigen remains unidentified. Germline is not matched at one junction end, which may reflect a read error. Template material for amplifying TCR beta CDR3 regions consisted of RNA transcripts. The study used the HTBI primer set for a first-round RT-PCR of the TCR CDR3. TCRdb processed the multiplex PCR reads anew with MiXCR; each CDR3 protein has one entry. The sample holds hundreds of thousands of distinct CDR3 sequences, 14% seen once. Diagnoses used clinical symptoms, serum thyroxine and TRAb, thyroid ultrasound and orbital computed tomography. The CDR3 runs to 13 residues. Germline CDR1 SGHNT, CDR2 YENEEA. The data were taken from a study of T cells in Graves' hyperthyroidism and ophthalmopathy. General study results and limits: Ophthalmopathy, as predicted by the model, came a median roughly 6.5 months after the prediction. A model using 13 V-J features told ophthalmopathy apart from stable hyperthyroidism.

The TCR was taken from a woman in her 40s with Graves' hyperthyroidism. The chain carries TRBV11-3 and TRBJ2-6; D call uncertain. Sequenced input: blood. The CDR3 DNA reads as TGTGCCAGCGGCTTTACTGGGGCCAACGTCCTGACTTTC. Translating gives CASGFTGANVLTF.